This is a list of T cell receptor beta chains from one sample in a study of blood T cell repertoires in COVID-19. TCRdb's table, derived via immunoSEQ multiplex PCR, lists solely in-frame clones and lacks some. This table holds some 370,000 clones, 70% to 90% found once. The specimen sequenced was peripheral blood. The receptors were sampled from a man aged 40-49 years with acute or convalescent COVID-19. CDR3s include the opening cysteine and the closing phenylalanine or tryptophan. Each record gives: clone size, V gene, D gene, J gene, CDR3 DNA, CDR3 protein. A D gene is named only where the DNA matches it firmly. Only some rows state a clone size, as once, few, many or a class for expanded clones.

clone size: .
V gene: TRBV5-1
D gene: .
J gene: TRBJ1-4
CDR3 DNA: TGCGCGACAGCAGTTCAACCCCCGGGCCCGCCCTCAGAAAATGAAAAACTGTTTTTT
CDR3 protein: CATAVQPPGPPSENEKLFF

clone size: once
V gene: TRBV9
D gene: .
J gene: TRBJ2-6
CDR3 DNA: TGTGCCAGCAGCGTCCGGGGGACCGCCGAAATCTCTGGGGCCAACGTCCTGACTTTC
CDR3 protein: CASSVRGTAEISGANVLTF

clone size: many
V gene: TRBV7-9
D gene: TRBD2
J gene: TRBJ2-2
CDR3 DNA: TGTGCCAGCAGCTTAGGAAGCGGGAGTGTTGCCGGGGAGCTGTTTTTT
CDR3 protein: CASSLGSGSVAGELFF

clone size: .
V gene: TRBV5-1
D gene: .
J gene: TRBJ2-7
CDR3 DNA: TGCGCCAGCAGCTTGGAGGGGGGGACCTACGAGCAGTACTTC
CDR3 protein: CASSLEGGTYEQYF

clone size: .
V gene: TRBV4-3
D gene: TRBD1
J gene: TRBJ2-7
CDR3 DNA: TGCGCCAGCAGTTCCGGGACAGGGATATCCTACGAGCAGTACTTC
CDR3 protein: CASSSGTGISYEQYF

clone size: .
V gene: TRBV28
D gene: TRBD1
J gene: TRBJ1-2
CDR3 DNA: TGTGCCAGCAGTCTGGACAGGGCGGTGGGCTACACCTTC
CDR3 protein: CASSLDRAVGYTF

clone size: .
V gene: TRBV6-6
D gene: TRBD2
J gene: TRBJ2-1
CDR3 DNA: TGTGCCAGCAGCTTAACCGGGACTAGCGGATACAATGAGCAGTTCTTC
CDR3 protein: CASSLTGTSGYNEQFF

clone size: .
V gene: TRBV7-9
D gene: .
J gene: TRBJ2-7
CDR3 DNA: TGTGCCAGCAGCCGGCGGGCCGACGAGCAGTACTTC
CDR3 protein: CASSRRADEQYF

clone size: few
V gene: TRBV9
D gene: .
J gene: TRBJ1-1
CDR3 DNA: TGTGCCAGCAGCCCCCGTTCAGGGGTAGACACTGAAGCTTTCTTT
CDR3 protein: CASSPRSGVDTEAFF

clone size: .
V gene: TRBV2
D gene: .
J gene: TRBJ1-6
CDR3 DNA: TGTGCCAGCAGTGGACTGGGCTCCTATAATTCACCCCTCCACTTT
CDR3 protein: CASSGLGSYNSPLHF

clone size: once
V gene: TRBV19
D gene: .
J gene: TRBJ1-2
CDR3 DNA: TGTGCCAGTCACGAGAACTATGGCTACACCTTC
CDR3 protein: CASHENYGYTF

clone size: .
V gene: TRBV5-4
D gene: TRBD1
J gene: TRBJ1-1
CDR3 DNA: TGTGCCAGCAGGTTCAAACAGGGGGAGAACACTGAAGCTTTCTTT
CDR3 protein: CASRFKQGENTEAFF

clone size: .
V gene: TRBV7-6
D gene: .
J gene: TRBJ2-2
CDR3 DNA: TGTGCCAGCAGCTTAGACTTCAACACCGGGGAGCTGTTTTTT
CDR3 protein: CASSLDFNTGELFF

clone size: .
V gene: TRBV5-1
D gene: TRBD1
J gene: TRBJ2-1
CDR3 DNA: TGCGCCAGCAGCTTGGGCGGGACAGGGAGAGTCAATGAGCAGTTCTTC
CDR3 protein: CASSLGGTGRVNEQFF

clone size: .
V gene: TRBV3-1/TRBV3-2
D gene: TRBD1
J gene: TRBJ1-6
CDR3 DNA: TGTGCCAGCAGCCACCCGGACAGGGGGCCTTCACCCCTCCACTTT
CDR3 protein: CASSHPDRGPSPLHF

clone size: .
V gene: TRBV4-1
D gene: .
J gene: TRBJ2-1
CDR3 DNA: TGCGCCAGCAGCCAAATAACAGGGATATCGGGGTCCGGGGATGAGCAGTTCTTC
CDR3 protein: CASSQITGISGSGDEQFF

clone size: .
V gene: TRBV30
D gene: .
J gene: TRBJ2-1
CDR3 DNA: TGTGCCTGGAGTGGACTGAACAGGGTCAGGCAGTTCTTC
CDR3 protein: CAWSGLNRVRQFF

clone size: once
V gene: TRBV7-9
D gene: TRBD1
J gene: TRBJ1-4
CDR3 DNA: TGTGCCAGCAATACTGGGGACAGGGGGCCTGAAAAACTGTTTTTT
CDR3 protein: CASNTGDRGPEKLFF

clone size: .
V gene: TRBV19
D gene: .
J gene: TRBJ2-4
CDR3 DNA: TGTGCCAGTAGTACCCACCGGACAGTCCTAGCCAAAAACATTCAGTACTTC
CDR3 protein: CASSTHRTVLAKNIQYF

clone size: many
V gene: TRBV9
D gene: TRBD1
J gene: TRBJ2-2
CDR3 DNA: TGTGCCAGCAGCGTTCTGGGACAGGGGTCCACCGGGGAGCTGTTTTTT
CDR3 protein: CASSVLGQGSTGELFF

clone size: .
V gene: TRBV7-9
D gene: .
J gene: TRBJ2-7
CDR3 DNA: TGTGCCAGCAGCATGCCGGGACAAAGCGAGCAGTACTTC
CDR3 protein: CASSMPGQSEQYF

clone size: .
V gene: TRBV4-3
D gene: .
J gene: TRBJ1-4
CDR3 DNA: TGCGCCAGCAGCCAAGAGGGGGGAACTAATGAAAAACTGTTTTTT
CDR3 protein: CASSQEGGTNEKLFF

clone size: .
V gene: TRBV9
D gene: .
J gene: TRBJ2-1
CDR3 DNA: TGTGCCAGCAGCGTATTCGGGAGTTACAATGAGCAGTTCTTC
CDR3 protein: CASSVFGSYNEQFF

clone size: .
V gene: TRBV28
D gene: TRBD1
J gene: TRBJ2-1
CDR3 DNA: TGTGCCAGCAGTTCCATCCTCACCGGGACAGAAGACAATGAGCAGTTCTTC
CDR3 protein: CASSSILTGTEDNEQFF

clone size: .
V gene: TRBV10-3
D gene: .
J gene: TRBJ1-5
CDR3 DNA: TGTGCCATCAGTGAATTGAGGGATCAGCCCCAGCATTTT
CDR3 protein: CAISELRDQPQHF

clone size: .
V gene: TRBV6-5
D gene: .
J gene: TRBJ2-2
CDR3 DNA: TGTGCCAGCAGCAGCAACAGCCCGAACACCGGGGAGCTGTTTTTT
CDR3 protein: CASSSNSPNTGELFF

clone size: once
V gene: TRBV27
D gene: TRBD1
J gene: TRBJ2-5
CDR3 DNA: TGTGCCAGCAGTTTACCGGGGACAGGGAGGGAGACCCAGTACTTC
CDR3 protein: CASSLPGTGRETQYF

clone size: .
V gene: TRBV11-3
D gene: .
J gene: TRBJ2-5
CDR3 DNA: TGTGCCAGCAGCGGCGGGACAGAGCAAGAGACCCAGTACTTC
CDR3 protein: CASSGGTEQETQYF

clone size: .
V gene: TRBV27
D gene: TRBD1
J gene: TRBJ1-1
CDR3 DNA: TGTGCCAGCAGTTCTCGGGACAGGGGAGGACAGGATGAAGCTTTCTTT
CDR3 protein: CASSSRDRGGQDEAFF

clone size: .
V gene: TRBV28
D gene: TRBD1
J gene: TRBJ2-5
CDR3 DNA: TGTGCCAGCAGCCCGGGGACAGGGGGCTTTGAGACCCAGTACTTC
CDR3 protein: CASSPGTGGFETQYF

clone size: .
V gene: TRBV5-8
D gene: .
J gene: TRBJ1-1
CDR3 DNA: TGTGCCAGCAGCTCCACCCGCCCGGCGGGAGCTTTCTTT
CDR3 protein: CASSSTRPAGAFF

clone size: .
V gene: TRBV19
D gene: .
J gene: TRBJ1-5
CDR3 DNA: TGTGCCAGTAGTAGTTACGGACAACTTAGCAATCAGCCCCAGCATTTT
CDR3 protein: CASSSYGQLSNQPQHF

clone size: .
V gene: TRBV19
D gene: .
J gene: TRBJ1-2
CDR3 DNA: TGTGCCAGCACCCGAGAGGAGGATGGCTACACCTTC
CDR3 protein: CASTREEDGYTF

clone size: .
V gene: TRBV27
D gene: TRBD1
J gene: TRBJ1-4
CDR3 DNA: TGTGCCAGCAGTGCGGGCAGGGGGCATGAAAAACTGTTTTTT
CDR3 protein: CASSAGRGHEKLFF

clone size: .
V gene: TRBV5-4
D gene: .
J gene: TRBJ1-1
CDR3 DNA: TGTGCCAGCAGCTCGGAACCGACTGGAGTCGAAGCTTTCTTT
CDR3 protein: CASSSEPTGVEAFF

clone size: .
V gene: TRBV2
D gene: TRBD1
J gene: TRBJ1-2
CDR3 DNA: TGTGCCAGCAGTGAATCCCTCGGACAGGGGGCGCTCGGCTATGGCTACACCTTC
CDR3 protein: CASSESLGQGALGYGYTF

clone size: .
V gene: TRBV2
D gene: .
J gene: TRBJ1-5
CDR3 DNA: TGTGCCAGCAGTGAAAGACTCTATACAAATCAGCCCCAGCATTTT
CDR3 protein: CASSERLYTNQPQHF

clone size: .
V gene: TRBV29-1
D gene: .
J gene: TRBJ2-7
CDR3 DNA: TGCAGCGTTAAGCCCGGTGGAGGGATGCACGAGCAGTACTTC
CDR3 protein: CSVKPGGGMHEQYF

clone size: .
V gene: TRBV14
D gene: .
J gene: TRBJ1-3
CDR3 DNA: TGTGCCAGCAGCCAAGAGCGCTCTGGAAACACCATATATTTT
CDR3 protein: CASSQERSGNTIYF

clone size: .
V gene: TRBV2
D gene: .
J gene: TRBJ1-5
CDR3 DNA: TGTGCCAGCAGCGCACAGGGTCCAGGTGTTAGCAATCAGCCCCAGCATTTT
CDR3 protein: CASSAQGPGVSNQPQHF

clone size: .
V gene: TRBV27
D gene: .
J gene: TRBJ1-5
CDR3 DNA: TGTGCCAGCAGTTTATCGGGAGATCAGCCCCAACATTTT
CDR3 protein: CASSLSGDQPQHF

clone size: .
V gene: TRBV7-3
D gene: TRBD2
J gene: TRBJ2-1
CDR3 DNA: TGTGCCAGCAGCTTAACGTCAACTAGCGTACTGTTCTTC
CDR3 protein: CASSLTSTSVLFF

clone size: .
V gene: TRBV9
D gene: TRBD2
J gene: TRBJ2-7
CDR3 DNA: TGTGCCAGCACCGTAGGGGCGGGGGGGTACGAGCAGTACTTC
CDR3 protein: CASTVGAGGYEQYF

clone size: .
V gene: TRBV7-2
D gene: .
J gene: TRBJ1-6
CDR3 DNA: TGTGCCAGCAGCTTAGGACAGGCATACATTGATTCACCCCTCCACTTT
CDR3 protein: CASSLGQAYIDSPLHF

clone size: .
V gene: TRBV3-1/TRBV3-2
D gene: .
J gene: TRBJ1-1
CDR3 DNA: TGTGCCAGCAGCCAAGGGGGGCGGGACACTGAAGCTTTCTTT
CDR3 protein: CASSQGGRDTEAFF

clone size: .
V gene: TRBV7-3
D gene: TRBD1
J gene: TRBJ1-2
CDR3 DNA: TGTGCCAGCAGCCGAGGACAGGGGGCGGACTATGGCTACACCTTC
CDR3 protein: CASSRGQGADYGYTF

clone size: once
V gene: TRBV5-4
D gene: TRBD1
J gene: TRBJ2-1
CDR3 DNA: TGTGCCAGCAGCTTGGGGGACAGGGCCAATGAGCAGTTCTTC
CDR3 protein: CASSLGDRANEQFF

clone size: .
V gene: TRBV12-5
D gene: .
J gene: TRBJ1-5
CDR3 DNA: TGTGCTAGTGGTTTGGTATTAGACAGAAACAATCAGCCCCAGCATTTT
CDR3 protein: CASGLVLDRNNQPQHF

clone size: .
V gene: TRBV6-2/TRBV6-3
D gene: .
J gene: TRBJ2-5
CDR3 DNA: TGTGCCAGCAGTTACGGTCCGGGAACCCTAACGGAGACCCAGTACTTC
CDR3 protein: CASSYGPGTLTETQYF

clone size: .
V gene: TRBV7-8
D gene: .
J gene: TRBJ2-7
CDR3 DNA: TGTGCCAGCAGCCCTGGCGCGGCCTCCTACGAGCAGTACTTC
CDR3 protein: CASSPGAASYEQYF

clone size: .
V gene: TRBV18
D gene: TRBD1
J gene: TRBJ1-3
CDR3 DNA: TGTGCCAGCTCGCCGGGGACAGGGGCTGGAAACACCATATATTTT
CDR3 protein: CASSPGTGAGNTIYF

clone size: .
V gene: TRBV28
D gene: .
J gene: TRBJ2-1
CDR3 DNA: TGTGCCAGCAGTCGGCGACACGGGACCTACAATGAGCAGTTCTTC
CDR3 protein: CASSRRHGTYNEQFF

clone size: .
V gene: TRBV9
D gene: .
J gene: TRBJ1-2
CDR3 DNA: TGTGCCAGCATGGATGAGGTGAGGGGCTACACCTTC
CDR3 protein: CASMDEVRGYTF

clone size: few
V gene: TRBV7-2
D gene: .
J gene: TRBJ1-1
CDR3 DNA: TGTGCCAGCAGCTTAATCGGGGGTGGAAACACTGAAGCTTTCTTT
CDR3 protein: CASSLIGGGNTEAFF

clone size: once
V gene: TRBV6-5
D gene: TRBD1
J gene: TRBJ1-2
CDR3 DNA: TGTGCCAGCAGTTACTATCTTCAGGGGGCTAGGTATGGCTACACCTTC
CDR3 protein: CASSYYLQGARYGYTF

clone size: .
V gene: TRBV27
D gene: .
J gene: TRBJ1-6
CDR3 DNA: TGTGCCAGCAAGGGAACAGGGTATAATTCACCCCTCCACTTT
CDR3 protein: CASKGTGYNSPLHF

clone size: .
V gene: TRBV27
D gene: .
J gene: TRBJ1-5
CDR3 DNA: TGTGCCAGCAGTCTTAACCGCGGAGGCAATCAGCCCCAGCATTTT
CDR3 protein: CASSLNRGGNQPQHF

clone size: .
V gene: TRBV5-6
D gene: TRBD1
J gene: TRBJ1-4
CDR3 DNA: TGTGCCAGCAGCCCACGGACAGGGTTTGGTGAAAAACTGTTTTTT
CDR3 protein: CASSPRTGFGEKLFF

clone size: .
V gene: TRBV5-1
D gene: .
J gene: TRBJ1-2
CDR3 DNA: TGCGCCAGCAGCTTGGTTTTTAGAGGTCTAGACCGTCGTGGCTACACCTTC
CDR3 protein: CASSLVFRGLDRRGYTF